These 32 T cell receptor beta chains originate from one sample sequenced in a study of blood T cell repertoires in COVID-19. Libraries were prepared by immunoSEQ multiplex PCR; TCRdb keeps only in-frame clonotypes and omits some of them. The repertoire holds fewer than 500,000 clones, with about 90% as singletons. The sample taken for sequencing was PBMCs or T cells enriched from blood (not recorded which). The receptors originated from a woman aged 18-29 years who had recovered from COVID-19.

The chain joins TRBV2 to TRBJ1-6; D may be TRBD1 (5 bases). V was pared by 3 bases and J by 9 bases, with 18 bases between. CDR3 length equals 16 residues. Germline V gene data show CDR1 as SNHLY and CDR2 as FYNNEI. The CDR3 DNA reads as TGTGCCAGCAGTGATTCTGGGGGGATTGCGAGTTCACCCCTCCACTTT. This translates into CASSDSGGIASSPLHF. The whole variable domain, filled in from reference TRBV2 and TRBJ1-6, reads EPEVTQTPSHQVTQMGQEVILRCVPISNHLYFYWYRQILGQKVEFLVSFYNNEISEKSEIFDDQFSVERPDGSNFTLKIRSTKLEDSAMYFCASSDSGGIASSPLHFGNGTRLTVT.

The chain recombines TRBV7-2 with TRBJ1-1; D may be TRBD1 (6 bases). V was cut by 0 bases and J by 4 bases, with 15 bases left in between. CDR1 and CDR2 (germline): SGHTA, FQGNSA. The CDR3 has 16 amino acids. In DNA form, the CDR3 reads TGTGCCAGCAGCTTAGCGCTCACAGGGTGGACCACTGAAGCTTTCTTT. Its translation: CASSLALTGWTTEAFF.

The V and J genes are TRBV11-2 and TRBJ1-1, with no clear D. V shed 7 bases and J shed 5 bases, with 8 bases lying between them. CDR3 size: 11 residues. Germline CDR1 reads SGHAT; CDR2 reads FQNNGV. CDR3 loop: CASTRWTEAFF. The CDR3 coding sequence is TGTGCCAGCACTCGGTGGACTGAAGCTTTCTTT.

The chain couples TRBV19 to TRBJ1-5; D possibly corresponds to TRBD1 (5 bases). Germline CDR1 and CDR2: LNHDA and SQIVND (reference sequence). Trimming took 3 bases from V and 5 from J, leaving 14 bases between them. The CDR3 has 15 amino acids. CDR3 nucleotides: TGTGCCAGTAGTATGAGTTGGGCGGGGGATCAGCCCCAGCATTTT. It is translated as CASSMSWAGDQPQHF.

The chain uses TRBV6-5 and TRBJ2-5; 7 bases match TRBD1. Trimming at V came to 5 bases and at J to 2 bases, leaving 5 bases not matched to a gene. CDR1 MNHEY and CDR2 SVGAGI come from the germline V gene. The CDR3 sequence is 14 residues long. CDR3 region: CASSRDSLQETQYF. The CDR3 DNA follows: TGTGCCAGCAGTCGGGACAGTCTGCAAGAGACCCAGTACTTC.

This chain connects TRBV11-3 to TRBJ2-1, with a weak D call TRBD2 (5 bases). Germline V gene sequence: CDR1 SGHNT, CDR2 YENEEA. The CDR3 consists of 13 residues. Trimming pared 1 base from V and 7 bases from J, leaving 8 bases between. The CDR3 region is CASSLGEGNEQFF. CDR3 bases: TGTGCCAGCAGCTTAGGAGAGGGTAATGAGCAGTTCTTC.

This chain uses TRBV21-1 with TRBJ1-2; TRBD1 was called by the table and not checked on the DNA. TRBV21-1 is described as a pseudogene. The CDR3 contains 16 residues. The CDR3 DNA reads as TGTGCCAGCAGCAAAGTGCGACAGGGCGAATCCTATGGCTACACCTTC. Its protein product is CASSKVRQGESYGYTF.

Comments on this clone: Other DNA sequences in this sample translate to the same CDR3. The CDR3 is CASSRTANTEAFF. Written as DNA, the CDR3 is TGTGCCAGCAGTCGGACAGCAAACACTGAAGCTTTCTTT. The chain carries TRBV2 and TRBJ1-1; TRBD1 might be the D (6 bases). Trimming left V 5 bases short and J 2 bases short, with 9 bases between. CDR3 length equals 13 residues. Germline V lookup: CDR1 SNHLY, CDR2 FYNNEI.

The CDR3 protein is CASSLTGNENTIYF. In DNA, the CDR3 is TGCGCCAGCAGCTTAACAGGGAACGAAAACACCATATATTTT. The chain couples TRBV5-1 to TRBJ1-3, with D maybe TRBD1 (6 bases). The germline V gene has CDR1 SGHRS and CDR2 YFSETQ. This CDR3 has 14 residues. The germline V and J ends were trimmed by 2 bases and 6 bases, with 12 bases remaining between them.

The gene calls are TRBV6-1 and TRBJ2-7, with TRBD1 matching 8 bases. The CDR3 has 16 amino acids. The V gene's germline CDR1 is MNHNS and CDR2 SASEGT. V lost 4 bases, J lost 0 bases, and 8 bases stayed unmatched. The CDR3 loop is CASSGKDRGGSYEQYF. For the CDR3, the DNA is TGTGCCAGCAGTGGAAAAGACAGGGGAGGCTCCTACGAGCAGTACTTC.

There are a few counts of this clone. This rearrangement joins TRBV2 to TRBJ1-2, with a possible D match to TRBD1 (6 bases). There are 12 residues in the CDR3. Trimming cost V 3 bases and J 6 bases, with 8 bases left between them. The V gene's germline CDR1 is SNHLY and CDR2 FYNNEI. As DNA, the CDR3 is TGTGCCAGCAGTGACAGGGGAAATGGCTACACCTTC. Amino acids: CASSDRGNGYTF.

This chain links TRBV15 with TRBJ1-5; tentative D call: TRBD1 (5 bases). V lost 0 bases, J lost 4 bases, and 10 bases lay in between. This CDR3 comprises 15 residues. From germline, CDR1 is LNHNV and CDR2 YYDKDF (reference sequence). This chain's CDR3 is CATSRDGRDNQPQHF. DNA for the CDR3: TGTGCCACCAGCAGAGACGGCAGGGATAATCAGCCCCAGCATTTT.

This rearrangement joins TRBV28 to TRBJ2-7; no definite D call. The CDR3 runs to 12 residues. V dropped 5 bases and J dropped 9 bases, with 14 bases sitting between them. Per germline, CDR1 MDHEN and CDR2 SYDVKM. The CDR3, as DNA: TGTGCCAGCAGTCTCCCACTTACGAGGCAGTACTTC. Translated, it gives CASSLPLTRQYF.

This chain joins TRBV7-9 and TRBJ1-2, with D perhaps matching TRBD1 (5 bases). Trimming removed 7 bases from V and 7 bases from J, with 22 bases in between. This CDR3 comprises 15 residues. CDR1 is SEHNR and CDR2 is FQNEAQ in the germline V gene (reference sequence). The CDR3 spells CASIDRDSDPGGYTF. The CDR3 DNA is TGTGCCAGCATCGACCGAGACAGTGACCCGGGTGGCTACACCTTC.

The chain employs TRBV7-2 and TRBJ1-2; weak D call: TRBD1 (5 bases). The V gene's germline CDR1 is SGHTA and CDR2 FQGNSA. This CDR3 is 15 amino acids long. The V gene lost 1 base and the J gene lost 5 bases, with 14 bases spanning the gap. The CDR3 DNA reads as TGTGCCAGCAGCTTAGAGTCAGGGAACAAGTATGGCTACACCTTC. Its protein is CASSLESGNKYGYTF.

The rearrangement uses TRBV7-9 and TRBJ1-4; D ambiguous. The CDR3 loop spans 11 amino acids. Between the trimmed V and J ends, which lost 7 bases and 10 bases, there was a span of 10 bases. Germline assignment: CDR1 SEHNR and CDR2 FQNEAQ (reference sequence). Written as DNA, the CDR3 is TGTGCCAGCAACACAATTGGAAAACTGTTTTTT. The encoded protein is CASNTIGKLFF.

CDR3 amino acids: CAWATGGTEAFF. The CDR3 DNA reads TGTGCCTGGGCGACAGGGGGAACTGAAGCTTTCTTT. The V and J genes are TRBV30 and TRBJ1-1; 9 nucleotides agree with TRBD1. V lost 5 bases, J lost 5 bases, and 3 bases stayed unmatched. CDR1 and CDR2 (germline): GTSNPN, SVGIG (reference sequence). This CDR3 has 12 residues.

A note on this clone: One junction end does not reproduce the germline sequence, and a read error may be involved. This sequence joins TRBV4-1 and TRBJ2-1; 8 bases are a match to TRBD2. The CDR3 extends over 19 amino acids. Germline assignment: CDR1 MGHRA and CDR2 YSYEKL. In nucleotides, the CDR3 is TGCGCCAGCAACCAAGGCGGGCGGGGGGCCCTCCCTTTCTACAATGAGCAGTTCTTC. It translates to CASNQGGRGALPFYNEQFF.

This chain joins TRBV12-5 and TRBJ2-1; 11 bases map to TRBD1. The germline V gene encodes CDR1 LGHNT and CDR2 FRNRAP. The CDR3 is 20 residues long. Germline trimming cut 6 bases from V and 0 bases from J; bases unmatched to any gene: 16. CDR3 sequence: CASGLSSTGQGVVSYNEQFF. CDR3 bases: TGTGCTAGTGGACTCTCCAGCACGGGACAGGGGGTAGTCTCCTACAATGAGCAGTTCTTC.

This clone has only one observation. V usage is TRBV3-1 (or the pseudogene TRBV3-2) and J usage is TRBJ1-2; D gene unclear. With 1 base removed from V and 8 bases from J, the gap between germline ends came to 11 bases. The CDR3 consists of 13 residues. Germline V lookup: CDR1 LGHDT, CDR2 YNNKEL (reference sequence). Here the CDR3 reads CASSQAYSGGYTF. As DNA, the CDR3 is TGTGCCAGCAGCCAAGCCTACAGCGGCGGCTACACCTTC.

This rearrangement joins TRBV6-5 to TRBJ1-6, with D perhaps TRBD1 (5 bases). CDR1 is MNHEY and CDR2 is SVGAGI in the germline V gene. V lost 0 bases and J lost 5, with 8 bases in between. The length of the CDR3 is 15 residues. The CDR3 sequence: CASSYSEGNNSPLHF. The CDR3 DNA reads as TGTGCCAGCAGTTACTCGGAGGGGAATAATTCACCCCTCCACTTT.

The rearrangement links TRBV9 to TRBJ2-1; 7 bases are a match to TRBD2. The germline CDR1 and CDR2 sequences are SGDLS and YYNGEE. The CDR3 has 16 amino acids. V gave up 6 bases and J gave up 4 bases; unmatched junction bases: 13. The CDR3 bases are TGTGCCAGCACCGGACTGAGCGGGGATAGGTACAATGAGCAGTTCTTC. Protein: CASTGLSGDRYNEQFF.

This clone was observed a few times. The V and J genes are TRBV28 and TRBJ1-1; possibly TRBD1 for D (5 bases). The CDR3 runs 14 residues. Trimming left V 2 bases short and J 10 bases short, with 17 bases between. In germline, CDR1 is MDHEN, CDR2 SYDVKM. For the CDR3, the DNA is TGTGCCAGCAGTTTAGCGGGACTCCAGCTTTCAGCTTTCTTT. Its translation is CASSLAGLQLSAFF.

Only a few counts were recorded for this clone. This chain uses TRBV3-1 (or the pseudogene TRBV3-2) with TRBJ1-1, with TRBD1 matching 12 bases. Germline V gene sequence: CDR1 LGHDT, CDR2 YNNKEL (reference sequence). J lost 2 bases, V lost 4 bases, and 5 bases had no gene match. The CDR3 is made up of 16 amino acids. CDR3 in amino acids: CASSPRDRGPNTEAFF. The CDR3, as DNA: TGTGCCAGCAGCCCCAGGGACAGGGGGCCCAACACTGAAGCTTTCTTT.

The chain links TRBV3-1 (or the pseudogene TRBV3-2) to TRBJ1-6, with TRBD1 matching over 7 bases. This CDR3 comprises 14 residues. The V gene end was trimmed by 4 bases and the J gene end by 5 bases; junction bases not matched to a gene: 2. Germline CDR1 is LGHDT and CDR2 is YNNKEL (reference sequence). CDR3 sequence reads: CASSRTGDNSPLHF. The CDR3 DNA reads as TGTGCCAGCAGCCGAACAGGGGATAATTCACCCCTCCACTTT.

This chain links TRBV5-1 with TRBJ1-1; tentatively, D is TRBD1 (5 bases). CDR3 length: 13 residues. The V end was cut by 5 bases, the J end by 4 bases, with 12 bases between. Germline CDR1 SGHRS, CDR2 YFSETQ. CDR3 loop: CASSYTGVTEAFF. DNA for the CDR3: TGCGCCAGCAGTTATACAGGTGTCACTGAAGCTTTCTTT.

The chain is built from TRBV4-2 and TRBJ2-1; 7 bases match TRBD2. The CDR3 contains 17 residues. Germline loops: CDR1 LGHNA, CDR2 YNFKEQ. Unmatched junction bases numbered 6, after V lost 1 base and J lost 0 bases. For the CDR3, the DNA is TGTGCCAGCAGCCAAGCAACTCGGGGGGACTCCTACAATGAGCAGTTCTTC. It specifies CASSQATRGDSYNEQFF.

The rearrangement links TRBV2 to TRBJ2-3, with D possibly TRBD2 on 5 matching bases. The CDR3 length is 15 residues. The germline CDR1 and CDR2 sequences are SNHLY and FYNNEI. Deletions cut 0 bases from V and 2 bases from J, with 9 bases between. This chain's CDR3 is CASSEARVHTDTQYF. CDR3 coding DNA: TGTGCCAGCAGTGAAGCGAGGGTCCACACAGATACGCAGTATTTT.

In this sample, this clone turned up once. The chain recombines TRBV27 with TRBJ1-3; D possibly corresponds to TRBD1 (5 bases). The length of the CDR3 is 18 residues. V lost 5 bases and J lost 4, with 24 bases in between. Germline CDR1 reads MNHEY; CDR2 reads SMNVEV (reference sequence). For the CDR3, the DNA is TGTGCCAGCAGTGTCACCGATGTCAAAGGGGATGGAGGAAACACCATATATTTT. This gives the protein CASSVTDVKGDGGNTIYF.

In this sample, this clone turned up a few times. This rearrangement joins TRBV9 to TRBJ1-1; D gene uncertain. V lost 0 bases, J lost 6 bases, and 9 bases lay in between. Germline V gives CDR1 SGDLS, CDR2 YYNGEE. The CDR3 is 13 residues long. CDR3 loop: CASSVGSVSEAFF. The CDR3 DNA reads TGTGCCAGCAGCGTAGGGTCGGTTTCTGAAGCTTTCTTT.

This clone is a singleton in its sample. The chain joins TRBV5-4 to TRBJ2-1; D may be TRBD2 (5 bases). In germline, CDR1 is SGHNT, CDR2 YYREEE (reference sequence). This CDR3 spans 18 amino acids. Trimming took off 5 bases at V and 3 bases at J, with 24 bases between the two ends. The CDR3: CASSFRLQRATDYNEQFF. The CDR3 nucleotides read TGTGCCAGCAGTTTCAGGCTGCAGAGGGCTACCGACTACAATGAGCAGTTCTTC.

This chain uses TRBV29-1 with TRBJ2-1; 7 bases align to TRBD2. CDR1 is SQVTM, CDR2 ANQGSEA, per germline. This CDR3 spans 14 amino acids. Trimming removed 7 bases from V and 1 base from J; junction bases left unmatched: 7. The CDR3 DNA is TGCAGCGCTACTAGCGAAGAGTCCTACAATGAGCAGTTCTTC. Encoded protein: CSATSEESYNEQFF.